One sample yielded the 17 T cell receptor beta chains listed below, sequenced in a study of lymphopenia after photon versus proton radiotherapy. Sequenced by immunoSEQ multiplex PCR; TCRdb stores in-frame clones only, minus some. The sample shows over 30,000 clones, 84% of them seen only once. The starting material was peripheral blood, obtained from a patient treated with proton-based radiotherapy. The receptors derive from a woman between 65 and 79 years old with pancreatic cancer.

DNA for the CDR3: TGTGCCAGCAGCCCGCGGCGGGAGAGCACAGATACGCAGTATTTT. Its protein is CASSPRRESTDTQYF. This chain uses TRBV7-2 with TRBJ2-3; the match to TRBD2 covers 7 bases. The germline CDR1 and CDR2 sequences are SGHTA and FQGNSA. The J segment lost 0 bases and the V segment lost 5 bases, leaving 5 bases of the junction unmatched. The CDR3 extends over 15 amino acids.

V is TRBV6-1 and J is TRBJ2-1; 9 nucleotides line up with TRBD2. There are 15 residues in the CDR3. Germline assignment: CDR1 MNHNS and CDR2 SASEGT. J lost 6 bases, V lost 4 bases, and 7 bases had no gene match. As DNA, the CDR3 is TGTGCCAGCAGTGGTTATCCGGGACTAGCCAATGAGCAGTTCTTC. Residues: CASSGYPGLANEQFF.

The chain has TRBV9 and TRBJ2-1, with a possible D match to TRBD2 (6 bases). The V and J ends lost 3 bases and 0 bases respectively, with 10 bases between them. CDR1 SGDLS and CDR2 YYNGEE come from the germline V gene. This CDR3 is built from 15 residues. The CDR3 DNA follows: TGTGCCAGCAGCGGACCCGGGAGCTCCTACAATGAGCAGTTCTTC. Amino acid sequence: CASSGPGSSYNEQFF.

This clone was observed a single time. The V call is TRBV2, the J call TRBJ2-7; possible D gene TRBD1, 5 bases. Germline V lookup: CDR1 SNHLY, CDR2 FYNNEI. V dropped 4 bases and J dropped 3 bases, with 7 bases sitting between them. The CDR3 loop spans 12 amino acids. The CDR3 here is CASSVQGYEQYF. CDR3 coding DNA: TGTGCCAGCAGTGTCCAGGGCTACGAGCAGTACTTC. Combining the CDR3 with reference TRBV2 and TRBJ2-7 gives the whole variable domain EPEVTQTPSHQVTQMGQEVILRCVPISNHLYFYWYRQILGQKVEFLVSFYNNEISEKSEIFDDQFSVERPDGSNFTLKIRSTKLEDSAMYFCASSVQGYEQYFGPGTRLTVT.

The V and J genes are TRBV27 and TRBJ2-7, with 13 bases fitting TRBD2. After removal of 0 bases from V and 4 bases from J, the junction contained 3 bases not matched to a gene. The CDR3 has 16 residues. The germline V gene encodes CDR1 MNHEY and CDR2 SMNVEV (reference sequence). The CDR3 spells CASSLSGLAGNYEQYF. The CDR3 coding sequence is TGTGCCAGCAGTTTATCGGGACTAGCGGGAAATTACGAGCAGTACTTC.

The chain carries TRBV28 and TRBJ1-5; D not certain. The CDR3 sequence is 17 residues long. The V gene's germline CDR1 is MDHEN and CDR2 SYDVKM. Trimming left V 6 bases short and J 0 bases short, with 18 bases between. CDR3 loop: CASSLLTGVYSNQPQHF. The DNA for the CDR3 is TGTGCCAGCAGCTTACTGACTGGGGTTTATAGCAATCAGCCCCAGCATTTT.

This clone showed up just a few times. The rearrangement uses TRBV9 and TRBJ2-2, with D possibly matching TRBD2 (6 bases). The germline CDR1 and CDR2 sequences are SGDLS and YYNGEE. This CDR3 is 18 amino acids long. Trimming took 0 bases from V and 0 from J, leaving 15 bases between them. This CDR3 is CASSVDLFLAANTGELFF. CDR3 in DNA: TGTGCCAGCAGCGTAGATCTATTCTTAGCGGCGAACACCGGGGAGCTGTTTTTT.

The genes are TRBV10-3 and TRBJ2-7, with no clear D. The CDR3 is made up of 11 amino acids. The germline V gene encodes CDR1 ENHRY and CDR2 SYGVKD. Trimming pared 2 bases from V and 9 bases from J, leaving 8 bases between. Here the CDR3 reads CAISERDAQYF. The CDR3 DNA is TGTGCCATCAGTGAGCGCGATGCGCAGTACTTC.

The chain links TRBV11-1 to TRBJ1-1; a weak D match, TRBD1 (5 bases). Germline-derived CDR1 and CDR2 are SGHAT and FQDESV (reference sequence). Trimming removed 1 base at V and 8 bases at J, with 14 bases between. This CDR3 region has 14 residues. CDR3 in DNA: TGTGCCAGCAGCTTAGTGTTTGGGGACGGAGAAGCTTTCTTT. Residues: CASSLVFGDGEAFF.

The V gene is TRBV5-6, the J gene TRBJ1-1, with D uncertain. V was clipped by 1 base and J by 10 bases, with 2 bases between them. The CDR3 has 9 amino acids. The germline CDR1 and CDR2 sequences are SGHDT and YYEEEE. CDR3 loop: CASSLRAFF. CDR3 DNA: TGTGCCAGCAGCTTGAGAGCTTTCTTT.

The chain joins TRBV7-9 to TRBJ2-5, with D maybe TRBD2 (6 bases). There are 14 residues in the CDR3. Germline loops: CDR1 SEHNR, CDR2 FQNEAQ (reference sequence). The germline V and J ends were trimmed by 1 base and 3 bases, with 9 bases remaining between them. The CDR3 nucleotides are TGTGCCAGCAGCTTAGTTAGCGGAAAAGAGACCCAGTACTTC. Its translation is CASSLVSGKETQYF.

The chain is built from TRBV7-2 and TRBJ2-2, with 7 bases that match TRBD2. This CDR3 spans 14 amino acids. The germline V gene encodes CDR1 SGHTA and CDR2 FQGNSA. V trimming: 10 bases; J trimming: 7 bases; junction bases outside the gene matches: 12. CDR3 nucleotides: TGTGCCACCTTCATTGTGCCGGGAGGCGGGGAGCTGTTTTTT. Encoded protein: CATFIVPGGGELFF.

This chain uses TRBV7-3 with TRBJ1-5; D is uncertain. Germline lookup yields CDR1 SGHTA and CDR2 FQGTGA. The germline V and J ends were trimmed by 2 bases and 5 bases, with 7 bases remaining between them. The CDR3 has 13 residues. The CDR3 sequence is CASSLGPDQPQHF. Here the CDR3 DNA reads TGTGCCAGCAGCTTAGGACCAGATCAGCCCCAGCATTTT. The full variable domain, in which reference TRBV7-3 and TRBJ1-5 provide the parts outside the CDR3, is GAGVSQTPSNKVTEKGKYVELRCDPISGHTALYWYRQSLGQGPEFLIYFQGTGAADDSGLPNDRFFAVRPEGSVSTLKIQRTERGDSAVYLCASSLGPDQPQHFGDGTRLSIL.

The chain employs TRBV27 and TRBJ2-7; TRBD2 is a possible D gene (6 bases). Germline V lookup: CDR1 MNHEY, CDR2 SMNVEV (reference sequence). This CDR3 has 18 residues. V was shortened by 4 bases and J by 5 bases, with 27 bases between the two germline ends. The CDR3 DNA sequence: TGTGCCAGCAGTTGCTATACTCCGGGACTCCGAACGATACACGAGCAGTACTTC. Protein sequence: CASSCYTPGLRTIHEQYF.

The V call is TRBV7-3, the J call TRBJ2-7, with 8 bases that match TRBD2. V shed 4 bases, J shed 6 bases, and the junction held 5 bases outside the gene matches. This CDR3 has 13 residues. CDR1 is SGHTA, CDR2 FQGTGA, per germline. CDR3 DNA: TGTGCCAGCAGCTCCGGGACTAGTTCCGAGCAGTACTTC. It is translated as CASSSGTSSEQYF.

The CDR3 nucleotides are TGTGCCAGCAACACACCCGCGCTAGCCAAAAACATTCAGTACTTC. Translated, it gives CASNTPALAKNIQYF. This chain links TRBV6-1 with TRBJ2-4; D remains unclear. Per germline, CDR1 MNHNS and CDR2 SASEGT. V lost 7 bases, J lost 0 bases, and 13 bases lay in between. The CDR3 covers 15 residues.

The chain joins TRBV19 to TRBJ2-2; the match to TRBD2 covers 10 bases. This CDR3 contains 19 residues. Germline lookup yields CDR1 LNHDA and CDR2 SQIVND (reference sequence). J lost 0 bases, V lost 0 bases, and 7 bases had no gene match. This CDR3 reads CASSIDLASGSANTGELFF. CDR3 nucleotide sequence: TGTGCCAGTAGTATAGATTTGGCTAGCGGGAGCGCGAACACCGGGGAGCTGTTTTTT.